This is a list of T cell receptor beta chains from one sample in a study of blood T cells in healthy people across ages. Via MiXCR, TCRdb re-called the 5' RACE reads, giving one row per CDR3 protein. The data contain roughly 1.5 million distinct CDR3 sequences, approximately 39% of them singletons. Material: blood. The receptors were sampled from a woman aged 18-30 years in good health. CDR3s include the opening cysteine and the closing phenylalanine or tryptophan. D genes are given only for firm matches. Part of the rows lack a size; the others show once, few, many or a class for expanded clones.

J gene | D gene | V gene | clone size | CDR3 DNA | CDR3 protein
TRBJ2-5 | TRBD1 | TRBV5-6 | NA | TGTGCCAGCAGCTTGGTCGGGACAGCGGATGAGCAGTACTTC | CASSLVGTADEQYF
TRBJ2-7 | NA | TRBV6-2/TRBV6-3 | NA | TGTGCCAGCAACCACCAGGGGGGATCCTACGAGCAGTACTTC | CASNHQGGSYEQYF
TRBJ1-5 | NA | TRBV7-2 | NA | TGTGCCAGCAGCGGCCAGGGACGAATGGAGCCCCAGCATTTT | CASSGQGRMEPQHF
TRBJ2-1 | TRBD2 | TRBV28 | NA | TGTGCCAGCAGTTTATTTCCTAGCGGGAGGATCAATGAGCAGTTCTTC | CASSLFPSGRINEQFF
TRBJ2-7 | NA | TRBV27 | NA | TGTGCCACTGCTGACGGGACCTCCTACGAGCAGTACTTC | CATADGTSYEQYF
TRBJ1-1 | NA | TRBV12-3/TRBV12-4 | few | TGTGCCAGCAGCCAGGGTCCGAGAGCTTTCTTT | CASSQGPRAFF
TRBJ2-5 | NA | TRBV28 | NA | TGTGCCAGCAGTTCCAAATACCGGGACATAGCTCTTATGGAGACCCAGTACTTC | CASSSKYRDIALMETQYF
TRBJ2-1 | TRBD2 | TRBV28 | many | TGTGCCAGCAGGCAGACTAGCGGCAATGAGCAGTTCTTC | CASRQTSGNEQFF
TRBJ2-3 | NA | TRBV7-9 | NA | TGTGCCAGCAGCTTCCCCCCAGGGGGTACGGGGGCAACAGATACGCAGTATTTT | CASSFPPGGTGATDTQYF
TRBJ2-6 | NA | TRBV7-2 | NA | TGTGCCAGCAGCTTAATGGGTGGTGGGGCCAACGTCCTGACTTTC | CASSLMGGGANVLTF
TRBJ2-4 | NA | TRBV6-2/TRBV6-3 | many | TGTGCCAGCAGTGGGAGACAGAAAAACATTCAGTACTTC | CASSGRQKNIQYF
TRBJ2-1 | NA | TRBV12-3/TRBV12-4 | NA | TGTGCCAGCAGTCACGGACAACAGGGATATGAGCAGTTCTTC | CASSHGQQGYEQFF
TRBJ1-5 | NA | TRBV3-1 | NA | TGTGCCAGCAGCCAATCCGTCTTGGGCCAGCCCCAGCATTTT | CASSQSVLGQPQHF
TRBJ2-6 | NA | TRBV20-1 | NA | TGCAGTGCTAGAGGAGTAGAAGGATCTGGGGCCAACGTCCTGACTTTC | CSARGVEGSGANVLTF
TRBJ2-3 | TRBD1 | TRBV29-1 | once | TGCAGCGTTGGGGTCGGGACAGGGTTTAGCACAGATACGCAGTATTTT | CSVGVGTGFSTDTQYF
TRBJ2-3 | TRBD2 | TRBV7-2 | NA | TGTGCCAGCAGCTTCATTAGCGGGGGAGCCCGGGGTACGCAGTATTTT | CASSFISGGARGTQYF
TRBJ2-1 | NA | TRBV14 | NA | TGTGCCAGCAGCCAAGATCAGCGGGTCACCTACAATGAGCAGTTCTTC | CASSQDQRVTYNEQFF
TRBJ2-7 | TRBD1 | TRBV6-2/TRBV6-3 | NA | TGTGCCAGCAGGGTGACAGGGGCCGACGAGCAGTACTTC | CASRVTGADEQYF
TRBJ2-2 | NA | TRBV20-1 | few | TGCAGTGCTAGACCGGGACAGAACACCGGGGAGCTGTTTTTT | CSARPGQNTGELFF
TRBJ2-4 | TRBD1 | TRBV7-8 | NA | TGTGCCAGCAGCAGGGGACAGGTTATCGATGGGGGAAACATTCAGTACTTC | CASSRGQVIDGGNIQYF
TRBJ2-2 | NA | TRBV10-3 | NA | TGTGCCATCAGTTTTACTAACACCGGGGAGCTGTTTTTT | CAISFTNTGELFF
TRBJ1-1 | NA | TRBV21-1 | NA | TGTGCCAGCAGCAAAAACCCCCTAGGGGGAGGTCAGGGGGAAGGGAACACTGAAGCTTTCTTT | CASSKNPLGGGQGEGNTEAFF
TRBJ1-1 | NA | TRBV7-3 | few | TGTGCCAGCAGCCCGGGGAGGGTGACGGCTTTCTTT | CASSPGRVTAFF
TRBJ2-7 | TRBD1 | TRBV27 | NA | TGTGCCAGCAGTCCACAGGGGTTGTTCTACGAGCAGTACTTC | CASSPQGLFYEQYF
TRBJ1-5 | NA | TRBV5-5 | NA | TGTGCCAGCAGCTCTCCGACGGGGATTGACAATCAGCCCCAGCATTTT | CASSSPTGIDNQPQHF
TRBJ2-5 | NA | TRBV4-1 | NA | TGCGCCAGCAGGGCTAGGACAGCCGGACTCGAAGAGAACCAGTACTTC | CASRARTAGLEENQYF
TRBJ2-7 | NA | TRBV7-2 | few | TGTGCCAGCAGCTTAGATAACGGGCCCTACGAGCAGTACTTC | CASSLDNGPYEQYF
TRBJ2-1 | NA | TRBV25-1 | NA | TGTGCCAGCAGTGACGGCAAAGAGAGCGGTACCTCCTACAATGAGCAGTTCTTC | CASSDGKESGTSYNEQFF
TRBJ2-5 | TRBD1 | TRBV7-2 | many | TGTGCCAGCAGCTCGGGACAGAAAGAGACCCAGTACTTC | CASSSGQKETQYF
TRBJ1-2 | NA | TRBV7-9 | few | TGTGCCAGCAGCCCACCGGGCATTAACTATGGCTACACCTTC | CASSPPGINYGYTF
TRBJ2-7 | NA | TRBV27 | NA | TGTGCCAGCACCCTGGGCCCAAGATCAAGCTCCTACGAGCAGTACTTC | CASTLGPRSSSYEQYF
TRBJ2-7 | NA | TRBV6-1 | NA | TGTGCCAGCGCCCTACAGGGCTCCTACGAGCAGTACTTC | CASALQGSYEQYF
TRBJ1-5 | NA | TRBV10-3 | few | TGTGCCATCTCCCCAGGGGCTAATCAGCCCCAGCATTTT | CAISPGANQPQHF
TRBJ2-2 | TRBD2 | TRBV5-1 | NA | TGCGCCAGCAGCTCCGGGGGGGCCGACACCGGGGAGCTGTTTTTT | CASSSGGADTGELFF
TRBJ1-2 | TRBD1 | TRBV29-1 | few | TGCAGCGTTGCCCGTCGGGACAGGGTGCGTGGGTATGGCTACACCTTC | CSVARRDRVRGYGYTF
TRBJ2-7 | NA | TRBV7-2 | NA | TGTGCCAGCAGGCCTCCGGGAAACTACGAGCAGTACTTC | CASRPPGNYEQYF
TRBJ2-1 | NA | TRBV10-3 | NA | TGTGCCATCAGACAGGTGGGCGGGACCCCTGAGCAGTTCTTC | CAIRQVGGTPEQFF
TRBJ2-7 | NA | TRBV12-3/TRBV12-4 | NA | TGTGCCAGTTCTTGGGCAGGGCGAGACGAGCAGTACTTC | CASSWAGRDEQYF
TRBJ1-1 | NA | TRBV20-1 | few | TGCAGTGCTAGGGTCGGATTGAACACTGAAGCTTTCTTT | CSARVGLNTEAFF
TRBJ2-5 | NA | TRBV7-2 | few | TGTGCCAGCAGCTACTTACAGGGCAGCGGGACCCAGTACTTC | CASSYLQGSGTQYF
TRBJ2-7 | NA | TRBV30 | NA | TGTGCCTGGAGTGTAGGTGTAGGCGAGCAGTACTTC | CAWSVGVGEQYF
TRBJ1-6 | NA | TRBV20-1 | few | TGCAGTGCTAGGTCCCCCGGGGCCACCAATTCACCCCTCCACTTT | CSARSPGATNSPLHF
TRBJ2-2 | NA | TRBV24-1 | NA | TGTGCCACCAGTGATGGACTCCCAGCTGAGCTGTTTTTT | CATSDGLPAELFF
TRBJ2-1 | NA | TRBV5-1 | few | TGCGCCAGCAGCTGGTTGGGGGGGCGAAGCTCCTACAATGAGCAGTTCTTC | CASSWLGGRSSYNEQFF
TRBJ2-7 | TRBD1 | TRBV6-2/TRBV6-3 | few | TGTGCCAGCAGGTCAACCGGGACAGGGAGAGGAGAGCAGTACTTC | CASRSTGTGRGEQYF
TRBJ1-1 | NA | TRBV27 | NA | TGTGCCAGCAGTCCCCAGTGGGGCGGGACTGAAGCTTTCTTT | CASSPQWGGTEAFF
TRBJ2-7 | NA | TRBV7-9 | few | TGTGCCAGCAGCGAGGGACTTCGGAAAGTGTACGAGCAGTACTTC | CASSEGLRKVYEQYF
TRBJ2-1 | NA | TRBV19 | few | TGTGCCAGTAACGGCCGGCCGGGGGCTGGGGGTGAGCAGTTCTTC | CASNGRPGAGGEQFF
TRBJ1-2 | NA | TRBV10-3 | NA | TGTGCCACCGGGGGCAGGGGCGGCTACACCTTC | CATGGRGGYTF
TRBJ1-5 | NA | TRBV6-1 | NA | TGTGCCAGCAGTACCCGGCTCGTGAATCAGCCCCAGCATTTT | CASSTRLVNQPQHF
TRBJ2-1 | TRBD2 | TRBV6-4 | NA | TGTGCCAGCAGTACCGGGACTAGCGGGATTGTGGATGAGCAGTTCTTC | CASSTGTSGIVDEQFF
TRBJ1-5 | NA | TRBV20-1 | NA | TGCAGTTCCGAACGGGGGGCGGATAGCAATCAGCCCCAGCATTTT | CSSERGADSNQPQHF
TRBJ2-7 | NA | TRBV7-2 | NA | TGTGCCAGCAGGCAAGGGGGTTTAGGGTACGAGCAGTACTTC | CASRQGGLGYEQYF